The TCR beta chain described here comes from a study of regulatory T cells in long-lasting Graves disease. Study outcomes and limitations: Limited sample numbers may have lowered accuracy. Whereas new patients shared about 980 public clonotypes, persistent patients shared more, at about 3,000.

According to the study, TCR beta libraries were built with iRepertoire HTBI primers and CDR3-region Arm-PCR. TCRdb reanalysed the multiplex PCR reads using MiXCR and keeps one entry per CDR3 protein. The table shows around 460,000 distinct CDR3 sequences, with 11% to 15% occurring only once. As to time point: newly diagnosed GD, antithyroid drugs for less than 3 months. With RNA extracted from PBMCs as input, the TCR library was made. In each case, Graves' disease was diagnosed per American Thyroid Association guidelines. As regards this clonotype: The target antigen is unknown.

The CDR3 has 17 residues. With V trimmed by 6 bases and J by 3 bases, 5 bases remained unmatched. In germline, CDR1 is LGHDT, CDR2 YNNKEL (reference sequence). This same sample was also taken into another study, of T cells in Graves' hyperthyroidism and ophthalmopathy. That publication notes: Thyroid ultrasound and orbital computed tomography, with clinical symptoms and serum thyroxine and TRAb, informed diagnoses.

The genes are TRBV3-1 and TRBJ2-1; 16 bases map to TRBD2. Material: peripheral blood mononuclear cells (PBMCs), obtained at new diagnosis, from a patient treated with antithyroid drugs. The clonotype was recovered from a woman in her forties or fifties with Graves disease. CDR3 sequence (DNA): TGTGCCAGCAGACGGGGGACTAGCGGGAGGGACTACAATGAGCAGTTCTTC. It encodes CASRRGTSGRDYNEQFF.